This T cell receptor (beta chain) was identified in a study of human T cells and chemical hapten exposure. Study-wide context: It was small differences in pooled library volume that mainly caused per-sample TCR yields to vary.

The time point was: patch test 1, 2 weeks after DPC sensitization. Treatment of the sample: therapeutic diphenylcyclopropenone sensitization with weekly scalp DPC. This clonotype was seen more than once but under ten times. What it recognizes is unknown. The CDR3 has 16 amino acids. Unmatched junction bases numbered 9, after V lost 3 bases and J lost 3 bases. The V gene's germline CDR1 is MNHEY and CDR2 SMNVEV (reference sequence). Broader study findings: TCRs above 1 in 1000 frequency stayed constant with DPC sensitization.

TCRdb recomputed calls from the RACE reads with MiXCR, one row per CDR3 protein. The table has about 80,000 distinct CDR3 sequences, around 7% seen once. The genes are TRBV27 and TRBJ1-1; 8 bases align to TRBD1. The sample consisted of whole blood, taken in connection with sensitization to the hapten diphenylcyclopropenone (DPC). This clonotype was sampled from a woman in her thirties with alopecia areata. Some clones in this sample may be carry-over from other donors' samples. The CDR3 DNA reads TGTGCCAGCAGTTTGGTAACAGGGGGGGTCTACACTGAAGCTTTCTTT. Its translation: CASSLVTGGVYTEAFF.